These T cell receptor beta chains were read from a single sample in a study of cytomegalovirus exposure and HLA in healthy donors. Clones were sequenced by immunoSEQ multiplex PCR, and TCRdb holds only the in-frame ones, with some missing. The data hold over 100,000 clones, with 72% observed a single time. Sequenced sample: PBMCs. These receptors all come from a man aged 45-60 years in good health and CMV-seropositive. The CDR3 runs from the conserved cysteine through the conserved F or W. The D gene is left open where the match is weak. Clone size is shown for a subset of rows, as once, few, many or a class of expanded clone.

v_gene	len	j_gene	d_gene	abundance	CDR3nt	CDR3aa
TRBV4-1	16	TRBJ2-1	-	-	TGCGCTAGCAGCCAAGCGGCGACAGCTTCCTCCAATGAGCAGTTCTTC	CASSQAATASSNEQFF
TRBV6-6	13	TRBJ1-1	-	-	TGTGCCAGCACCCATCACTTTTTAAGTGAAGCTTTCTTT	CASTHHFLSEAFF
TRBV27	13	TRBJ1-2	-	few	TGTGCCAGCAGGCAAACAGCCTCCTATGGCTACACCTTC	CASRQTASYGYTF
TRBV19	14	TRBJ1-1	-	-	TGTGCCAGTAGTACCCCCGGTAGGAACACTGAAGCTTTCTTT	CASSTPGRNTEAFF
TRBV18	14	TRBJ1-2	TRBD1	once	TGTGCCAGCTCACCAGCGACAGGGGTCTATGGCTACACCTTC	CASSPATGVYGYTF
TRBV18	15	TRBJ1-5	TRBD1	-	TGTGCCAGCTCACCGGGGACAGGGTTCGGTCAGCCCCAGCATTTT	CASSPGTGFGQPQHF
TRBV12-5	12	TRBJ1-2	TRBD1	-	TGTGCTAGTCAGGGGGGACATTATGGCTACACCTTC	CASQGGHYGYTF
TRBV29-1	13	TRBJ1-1	TRBD1	-	TGCAGCGTTGAACCAAGGGGGCGGACTGAAGCTTTCTTT	CSVEPRGRTEAFF
TRBV2	15	TRBJ2-4	TRBD1	-	TGTGCCAGCAGTGGACCGGACAGGGGGGGAAACATTCAGTACTTC	CASSGPDRGGNIQYF
TRBV2	14	TRBJ1-2	-	once	TGTGCCAGCAGGGCGGGGAGCATCACCTATGGCTACACCTTC	CASRAGSITYGYTF
TRBV4-1	16	TRBJ1-5	-	-	TGCGCCAGCAGCCAAGAAGGAGGGCTGGGGAATCAGCCCCAGCATTTT	CASSQEGGLGNQPQHF
TRBV5-1	18	TRBJ2-6	TRBD1	medium-sized	TGCGCCAGCAGCAGCTGGACAGGTAAAAGCTCTGGGGCCAACGTCCTGACTTTC	CASSSWTGKSSGANVLTF
TRBV11-2	14	TRBJ1-1	TRBD1	-	TGTGCCAGCAGCTCTAGGACAGGAAACACTGAAGCTTTCTTT	CASSSRTGNTEAFF
TRBV19	15	TRBJ1-5	-	once	TGTGCCAGTAGTCCTGGGGGGGGGAGCAATCAGCCCCAGCATTTT	CASSPGGGSNQPQHF
TRBV10-3	11	TRBJ1-1	-	-	TGTGCCATCAGTGAGTCGTATGAAGCTTTCTTT	CAISESYEAFF
TRBV5-4	15	TRBJ1-6	-	few	TGTGCCAGCAGCTTGTCAGGGGTCTATAATTCACCCCTCCACTTT	CASSLSGVYNSPLHF